These 18 T cell receptor beta chains came from one sample sequenced in a study of graft-versus-host responses after intestinal transplantation. No antigen is known for these receptors. The table came from immunoSEQ multiplex PCR; TCRdb's copy has only in-frame clones and leaves some out. This sample has about 120,000 clones, with 85% to 95% found just once. Here the sequenced sample was unstimulated CD8+ T cells sorted from spleen or lymph node cells, taken before transplant. These receptor sequences come from a human donor who was the organ donor for an intestinal transplant.

This clone was detected only once. The gene calls are TRBV28 and TRBJ2-1, with D possibly being TRBD1 or TRBD2 (5 bases each). Per the germline V gene, CDR1 is MDHEN and CDR2 is SYDVKM. Trimming took 5 bases from V and 4 from J, leaving 18 bases between them. The CDR3 contains 16 residues. The CDR3 sequence is CASSTRELIGYNEQFF. DNA for the CDR3: TGTGCCAGCAGTACCAGGGAGTTGATTGGGTACAATGAGCAGTTCTTC.

The rearrangement joins TRBV7-6 to TRBJ2-1, with 7 bases lining up with TRBD1. The CDR3 spans 15 residues. Germline lookup yields CDR1 SGHVS and CDR2 FNYEAQ. V shed 5 bases, J shed 5 bases, and the junction held 9 bases outside the gene matches. CDR3: CASSLEQGTNNEQFF. CDR3 nucleotide sequence: TGTGCCAGCAGCCTAGAACAGGGGACAAACAATGAGCAGTTCTTC.

This chain joins TRBV14 and TRBJ2-1; the match to TRBD2 covers 11 bases. In germline, CDR1 is SGHDN, CDR2 FVKESK. V lost 0 bases, J lost 7 bases, and 5 bases stayed unmatched. This CDR3 is 16 amino acids long. CDR3: CASSQERRLAGNEQFF. In DNA form, the CDR3 reads TGTGCCAGCAGCCAAGAGAGGAGACTAGCGGGGAATGAGCAGTTCTTC. Looking up the rest from reference TRBV14 and TRBJ2-1 gives the full variable domain: EAGVTQFPSHSVIEKGQTVTLRCDPISGHDNLYWYRRVMGKEIKFLLHFVKESKQDESGMPNNRFLAERTGGTYSTLKVQPAELEDSGVYFCASSQERRLAGNEQFFGPGTRLTVL.

The V gene is TRBV4-3, the J gene TRBJ1-2, with D possibly TRBD1 on 6 matching bases. The CDR3 spans 15 residues. Per germline, CDR1 LGHNA and CDR2 YSLEER. V was clipped by 4 bases and J by 8 bases, with 20 bases between them. CDR3 in amino acids: CASSPTTGGAEGYTF. As DNA, the CDR3 is TGCGCCAGCAGCCCCACGACAGGAGGGGCCGAAGGCTACACCTTC.

The gene calls are TRBV4-3 and TRBJ2-1, with unresolved D. V was clipped by 2 bases and J by 5 bases, with 13 bases between them. This CDR3 is built from 15 residues. CDR1 and CDR2 (germline): LGHNA, YSLEER. DNA of the CDR3: TGCGCCAGCAGCCAACGTGCCGGATATGACAATGAGCAGTTCTTC. Its protein product is CASSQRAGYDNEQFF.

The J gene is TRBJ2-1, the V gene TRBV7-9, with D tentatively TRBD1 or TRBD2 (5 bases each). Germline V CDR1 and CDR2: SEHNR, FQNEAQ (reference sequence). The V gene lost 1 base and the J gene lost 0 bases, with 10 bases spanning the gap. The CDR3 contains 16 residues. DNA of the CDR3: TGTGCCAGCAGCTTAGTCGGGACCATCTCCTACAATGAGCAGTTCTTC. This gives the protein CASSLVGTISYNEQFF.

The chain employs TRBV7-9 and TRBJ1-3, with D possibly TRBD1 on 6 matching bases. V dropped 0 bases and J dropped 4 bases, with 16 bases sitting between them. The germline V gene has CDR1 SEHNR and CDR2 FQNEAQ (reference sequence). The CDR3 totals 17 residues. The CDR3 reads CASSLASPGASGNTIYF. CDR3 sequence (DNA): TGTGCCAGCAGCTTAGCCTCCCCAGGGGCTTCCGGAAACACCATATATTTT.

The rearrangement uses TRBV28 and TRBJ2-6, with TRBD2 matching over 12 bases. The CDR3 runs 21 residues. Germline loops: CDR1 MDHEN, CDR2 SYDVKM. Trimming cost V 4 bases and J 2 bases; bases outside gene matches: 15. CDR3 DNA sequence: TGTGCCAGCAGTTCCTATCTTCCCCTAGCGGGAGGGCTGCCTGGGGCCAACGTCCTGACTTTC. This encodes CASSSYLPLAGGLPGANVLTF.

The chain joins TRBV6-5 to TRBJ1-1; tentative D call: TRBD1 (5 bases). V was clipped by 0 bases and J by 8 bases, with 13 bases between them. The CDR3 has 14 amino acids. The germline V gene encodes CDR1 MNHEY and CDR2 SVGAGI. CDR3 amino acids: CASSYSLGVQEAFF. In nucleotides, the CDR3 is TGTGCCAGCAGTTACTCGCTGGGGGTTCAAGAAGCTTTCTTT.

This sequence joins TRBV6-1 and TRBJ2-3, with TRBD2 matching 7 bases. The CDR3 runs 15 residues. Germline lookup yields CDR1 MNHNS and CDR2 SASEGT. Unmatched junction bases numbered 5, after V lost 2 bases and J lost 3 bases. The CDR3 nucleotides are TGTGCCAGCAGTGAACTAGCGGACAAAACAGATACGCAGTATTTT. Translation: CASSELADKTDTQYF.

The V and J genes are TRBV6-5 and TRBJ2-1; 11 bases map to TRBD2. The CDR3 runs 15 residues. V lost 5 bases to trimming and J lost 3 bases; unmatched junction nucleotides: 3. Per germline, CDR1 MNHEY and CDR2 SVGAGI. CDR3 in DNA: TGTGCCAGCAGTAATCTAGCGGGAGGCTACAATGAGCAGTTCTTC. The encoded protein is CASSNLAGGYNEQFF.

The rearrangement uses TRBV7-9 and TRBJ2-3; D may be TRBD1 or TRBD2 (5 bases each). Trimming took 1 base from V and 3 from J, leaving 17 bases between them. The CDR3 extends over 17 amino acids. CDR1 is SEHNR, CDR2 FQNEAQ, per germline (reference sequence). The DNA for the CDR3 is TGTGCCAGCAGCTTAGAGTTAATGGGACCCAGAACAGATACGCAGTATTTT. Translating it yields CASSLELMGPRTDTQYF.

The V call is TRBV4-2, the J call TRBJ2-1, with 9 bases fitting TRBD2. The germline V gene has CDR1 LGHNA and CDR2 YNFKEQ. CDR3 length equals 17 residues. V shed 4 bases and J 0 bases; nucleotides not matched to a gene: 7. The CDR3 sequence: CASSLRLAASSYNEQFF. DNA of the CDR3: TGTGCCAGCAGCCTTAGACTAGCGGCCAGCTCCTACAATGAGCAGTTCTTC.

The chain is built from TRBV7-9 and TRBJ2-7; no definite D call. The ends were cut back, 5 bases at V and 6 bases at J, with 14 bases in the middle. The CDR3 covers 13 residues. The germline gives CDR1 SEHNR, CDR2 FQNEAQ (reference sequence). The CDR3 reads CASSPLGRSEQYF. The CDR3 DNA reads as TGTGCCAGCAGCCCCCTCGGAAGGTCCGAGCAGTACTTC. Full variable domain (rest looked up from reference TRBV7-9 and TRBJ2-7): DTGVSQNPRHKITKRGQNVTFRCDPISEHNRLYWYRQTLGQGPEFLTYFQNEAQLEKSRLLSDRFSAERPKGSFSTLEIQRTEQGDSAMYLCASSPLGRSEQYFGPGTRLTVT.

The rearrangement joins TRBV10-3 to TRBJ1-5, with no clear D. V lost 0 bases and J lost 0, with 9 bases in between. Germline V lookup: CDR1 ENHRY, CDR2 SYGVKD. This CDR3 is built from 16 residues. As DNA, the CDR3 is TGTGCCATCAGTGAGTCAGGGCCTTATAGCAATCAGCCCCAGCATTTT. Protein product: CAISESGPYSNQPQHF.

This clone was seen a single time. The rearrangement uses TRBV4-1 and TRBJ2-1; no clear D. Trimming pared 1 base from V and 0 bases from J, leaving 13 bases between. This CDR3 contains 17 residues. The germline CDR1 and CDR2 sequences are MGHRA and YSYEKL. CDR3 DNA sequence: TGCGCCAGCAGCCAAGGTTCGAGAATTAGCTCCTACAATGAGCAGTTCTTC. Protein sequence: CASSQGSRISSYNEQFF.

The chain carries TRBV28 and TRBJ1-3; 7 nucleotides match TRBD1. Germline assignment: CDR1 MDHEN and CDR2 SYDVKM. The junction had 7 bases not matched to a gene; V was cut back by 4 bases and J by 1 base. CDR3 size: 16 residues. CDR3 protein: CASSSRDRRSGNTIYF. The CDR3 DNA sequence: TGTGCCAGCAGTTCCCGGGACAGAAGATCTGGAAACACCATATATTTT.

This clone has more than one count but fewer than ten. This sequence joins TRBV6-6 and TRBJ2-7; D is uncertain. Germline CDR1 reads MNHNY; CDR2 reads SVGAGI (reference sequence). Trimming cost V 2 bases and J 2 bases, with 7 bases left between them. The CDR3 extends over 13 amino acids. In DNA form, the CDR3 reads TGTGCCAGCAGTTACGATTCGGCCTACGAGCAGTACTTC. It yields the protein CASSYDSAYEQYF.